The entry below describes one T cell receptor beta chain. Its antigen is unknown. As the sequencing template, cDNA was produced by extracting RNA and reverse transcribing it. Assay used: immunoSEQ multiplex PCR; TCRdb lists only in-frame clones, some missing. Here the sample spans more than 150,000 clones, around 55% being singletons. The sample comes from a study of CD8+ T cells in alopecia areata. Background on the study: Patients in the treated group were given tofacitinib by mouth, 5 to 10 mg twice a day. Dosing spanned 6 to 18 months on tofacitinib, then 6 months off drug. Regarding the study as a whole: Scalp sequencing also captures normal skin's resident alphabeta T cells.

Germline CDR1 SGDLS, CDR2 YYNGEE. This CDR3 contains 13 residues. Trimming cost V 0 bases and J 6 bases, with 10 bases left between them. PBMCs, the starting material, were the source of sorted CD4+ and CD8+ T cells. The sequencing here drew on CD8+ T cells sorted from blood, taken at week 0. The receptor was derived from a human donor with alopecia areata. The chain employs TRBV9 and TRBJ2-7; D is undetermined. CDR3 bases: TGTGCCAGCAGCGTAGAACTATTCTCCGAGCAGTACTTC. Its protein product is CASSVELFSEQYF.